These T cell receptor beta chains were read from a single sample in a study of cytomegalovirus exposure and HLA in healthy donors. The table came from immunoSEQ multiplex PCR; TCRdb's copy has only in-frame clones and leaves some out. Among 120,000 to 150,000 clones, 80% were seen once, and the ten largest hold 2% to 2.5%. Input material: PBMCs. These receptors were collected from a man aged 30 to 39 in good health and CMV-seronegative. The CDR3 runs from the conserved cysteine through the conserved F or W. The order of the fields is V gene, J gene, CDR3 protein.

>TRBV6-6|TRBJ2-7
CASSGVPGTDSYEQYF
>TRBV4-1|TRBJ1-4
CASSQGRGKLFF
>TRBV27|TRBJ1-5
CASSLRQDRQPQHF
>TRBV7-9|TRBJ1-4
CASSLDGGADEKLFF
>TRBV4-1|TRBJ2-7
CASSSDHLAGDYEQYF
>TRBV5-1|TRBJ2-3
CASSGGSTDTQYF
>TRBV28|TRBJ2-6
CASSENRGGTGANVLTF
>TRBV9|TRBJ1-1
CASSVSGANTEAFF
>TRBV25-1|TRBJ1-5
CASGAAYSNQPQHF
>TRBV29-1|TRBJ2-7
CSVAWDRGSEQYF
>TRBV29-1|TRBJ2-3
CSVAAGTDTQYF
>TRBV6-1|TRBJ1-5
CASRHDRASNQPQHF
>TRBV10-3|TRBJ2-2
CATVGQTNTGELFF
>TRBV29-1|TRBJ1-1
CSSRTGLNTEAFF
>TRBV5-3|TRBJ2-7
CARRQTGKGSYEQYF
>TRBV4-1|TRBJ2-3
CASSQVDSLTDTQYF
>TRBV4-1|TRBJ2-7
CASSQEPTEHYEQYF
>TRBV5-1|TRBJ2-5
CASTPGGSVGETQYF
>TRBV7-9|TRBJ1-1
CASSLAGGGQTEAFF
>TRBV5-6|TRBJ1-5
CASSYGQGVNQPQHF
>TRBV28|TRBJ2-5
CASRGGGTTTQYF
>TRBV21-1|TRBJ2-5
CASSKGGGTETQYF
>TRBV25-1|TRBJ1-2
CASSRADNYGYTF
>TRBV9|TRBJ1-5
CASSVGQGSQPQHF
>TRBV6-1|TRBJ2-7
CASTSSGPHYEQYF
>TRBV28|TRBJ2-5
CASTQNTPGETQYF
>TRBV18|TRBJ2-7
CASSPTSEPYEQYF
>TRBV28|TRBJ1-2
CASSFDRSYGYPF
>TRBV28|TRBJ1-4
CASSSGQSNEKLFF
>TRBV30|TRBJ2-3
CAWNAGSDTQYF
>TRBV7-9|TRBJ1-2
CASSFNTGLGGYTF
>TRBV6-1|TRBJ2-3
CASSESRDRGTDTQYF
>TRBV5-4|TRBJ1-1
CASSSETGYTEAFF
>TRBV30|TRBJ1-2
CAWSRDRAVYGYTF
>TRBV28|TRBJ2-3
CASSLWAGTDTQYF
>TRBV5-1|TRBJ2-2
CASSWGSGNTGELFF
>TRBV10-3|TRBJ2-5
CAISPSGRQSETQYF
>TRBV28|TRBJ2-7
CASSFSGRPYEQYF
>TRBV5-1|TRBJ1-6
CASRSGSSYNSPLHF
>TRBV18|TRBJ2-7
CASSPGPHEEQYF
>TRBV10-1|TRBJ2-7
CASSEMGHPYEQYF
>TRBV2|TRBJ1-4
CASSDYRVGDEKLFF
>TRBV5-1|TRBJ2-7
CASSLDGTSGIVEQYF
>TRBV5-4|TRBJ2-1
CATAEFGQGKFF
>TRBV28|TRBJ2-3
CASSGFAGRGITDTQYF
>TRBV9|TRBJ1-2
CASSVVSVPYGYTF
>TRBV6-5|TRBJ1-1
CASSKDRVSTEAFF
>TRBV19|TRBJ2-7
CASSSGTVDEQYF
>TRBV28|TRBJ2-3
CASSSLPLVGIDTQYF
>TRBV2|TRBJ2-6
CASSPNGGANVLTF
>TRBV15|TRBJ2-1
CATSRQRTGVPVYTYNEQFF
>TRBV18|TRBJ2-7
CASSPGTGSSYEQYF